Each of the 20 T cell receptor beta chains below was sequenced from the same sample in a study of shared clonotypes between healthy human individuals. Sequenced by immunoSEQ multiplex PCR; TCRdb stores in-frame clones only, minus some. This sample has 2 million to 2.5 million clones, with more than 80% found just once. The sequencing sample was made of naive CD4+ T cells from PBMCs. Indicated subset: CD45RA+ positively selected. These receptors came from a man younger than 35 in good health. Some clones in this sample may be carry-over from other donors' samples.

The chain combines TRBV29-1 with TRBJ2-1, with 9 bases that match TRBD1. V gave up 5 bases and J gave up 4 bases; unmatched junction bases: 6. The CDR3 is made up of 14 amino acids. Germline CDR1 SQVTM, CDR2 ANQGSEA. CDR3 region: CSVSTQGAYNEQFF. CDR3 DNA: TGCAGCGTTTCGACACAGGGGGCATACAATGAGCAGTTCTTC.

The V gene is TRBV5-8, the J gene TRBJ1-3; TRBD1 matches 9 bases. Trimming took 5 bases from V and 4 from J; bases not matched to a gene: 10. This CDR3 spans 16 amino acids. Germline CDR1 and CDR2: SGHTS and YDEGEE. The CDR3: CASSFVQGAWGNTIYF. DNA for the CDR3: TGTGCCAGCAGTTTTGTACAGGGGGCATGGGGAAACACCATATATTTT.

The CDR3, as DNA: TGTGCCAGCAGTTTCACTAGCGGGAGATGGGAGACCCAGTACTTC. This codes for CASSFTSGRWETQYF. The chain joins TRBV28 to TRBJ2-5, with 11 bases that match TRBD2. This CDR3 is 15 amino acids long. CDR1 MDHEN and CDR2 SYDVKM come from the germline V gene. V shed 3 bases, J shed 5 bases, and the junction held 5 bases outside the gene matches.

This chain uses TRBV5-1 with TRBJ2-3; D gene uncertain. In germline, CDR1 is SGHRS, CDR2 YFSETQ. V was cut by 3 bases and J by 4 bases, with 18 bases left in between. The CDR3 extends over 16 amino acids. DNA for the CDR3: TGCGCCAGCAGCTCCGGGCTCCTTGGCAGTCCAGATACGCAGTATTTT. This sequence encodes CASSSGLLGSPDTQYF.

CDR3 bases: TGTGCCAGCAGGCCAGGGGGCGGTTACGAGCAGTACTTC. As protein: CASRPGGGYEQYF. This chain joins TRBV5-6 and TRBJ2-7; 8 positions agree with TRBD1. CDR1 is SGHDT, CDR2 YYEEEE, per germline. Unmatched junction bases numbered 5, after V lost 5 bases and J lost 4 bases. This CDR3 contains 13 residues.

A remark on this clone: Other DNA sequences from this sample encode an identical CDR3 as well. This rearrangement joins TRBV7-9 to TRBJ2-5; D remains ambiguous. V lost 3 bases to trimming and J lost 5 bases, with 4 bases between them. The length of the CDR3 is 11 residues. CDR1 is SEHNR and CDR2 is FQNEAQ in the germline V gene (reference sequence). The CDR3 DNA reads TGTGCCAGCAGCTTTCTCGAGACCCAGTACTTC. Protein product: CASSFLETQYF.

The chain combines TRBV2 with TRBJ1-5; 8 bases match TRBD1. This CDR3 has 16 residues. Germline CDR1 SNHLY, CDR2 FYNNEI. V was pared by 1 base and J by 3 bases, with 5 bases of the junction left unmatched. The CDR3 nucleotides are TGTGCCAGCAGTGAAGGGGGGACAGGACCCAATCAGCCCCAGCATTTT. Its translation: CASSEGGTGPNQPQHF.

V usage is TRBV11-2 and J usage is TRBJ2-5; TRBD1 might be the D (5 bases). The V end lost 3 bases, the J end lost 1 base, and 9 bases lay between the germline ends. Germline CDR1 is SGHAT and CDR2 is FQNNGV. This CDR3 has 14 residues. The CDR3 protein is CASSFNRGQETQYF. The CDR3 DNA reads TGTGCCAGCAGCTTTAATAGGGGCCAAGAGACCCAGTACTTC.

This sequence joins TRBV4-1 and TRBJ2-3; 7 bases fit TRBD2. CDR1 MGHRA and CDR2 YSYEKL come from the germline V gene. V shed 3 bases and J 1 base; nucleotides not matched to a gene: 7. This CDR3 contains 16 residues. CDR3 DNA: TGCGCCAGCAGCCAGGACGTCAGCGGGGGCACAGATACGCAGTATTTT. Protein: CASSQDVSGGTDTQYF.

The chain links TRBV5-1 to TRBJ1-3; 9 bases are a match to TRBD1. The CDR3 loop spans 17 amino acids. Losses at the gene ends were 1 base for V and 3 bases for J; bases not matched to a gene: 8. CDR1 is SGHRS and CDR2 is YFSETQ in the germline V gene. CDR3 in amino acids: CASSLREGQGNGNTIYF. CDR3 bases: TGCGCCAGCAGCTTGCGTGAGGGACAGGGAAATGGAAACACCATATATTTT. The complete variable domain, with remaining parts taken from reference TRBV5-1 and TRBJ1-3, reads KAGVTQTPRYLIKTRGQQVTLSCSPISGHRSVSWYQQTPGQGLQFLFEYFSETQRNKGNFPGRFSGRQFSNSRSEMNVSTLELGDSALYLCASSLREGQGNGNTIYFGEGSWLTVV.

The rearrangement links TRBV9 to TRBJ2-1, with 8 bases matching TRBD2. The V gene end was trimmed by 3 bases and the J gene end by 0 bases; junction bases not matched to a gene: 8. The CDR3 sequence is 17 residues long. CDR1 and CDR2 from the germline V gene are SGDLS and YYNGEE. In DNA, the CDR3 is TGTGCCAGCAGCGCCCCAGCGGGAGCCAACTCCTACAATGAGCAGTTCTTC. Encoded protein: CASSAPAGANSYNEQFF.

The chain carries TRBV9 and TRBJ1-3; the D gene is possibly TRBD1 (5 bases). CDR3 size: 15 residues. Trimming took 3 bases from V and 4 from J, leaving 14 bases between them. Per the germline V gene, CDR1 is SGDLS and CDR2 is YYNGEE. CDR3 sequence: CASSEFQGSGNTIYF. The CDR3 coding sequence is TGTGCCAGCAGCGAATTCCAGGGTAGCGGAAACACCATATATTTT.

The chain joins TRBV28 to TRBJ2-2; D might be TRBD2 (6 bases). The length of the CDR3 is 16 residues. Germline V CDR1 and CDR2: MDHEN, SYDVKM. Trimming left V 7 bases short and J 2 bases short, with 17 bases between. CDR3 region: CASTLGAGTNTGELFF. CDR3 in DNA: TGTGCCAGCACCCTTGGGGCAGGGACTAACACCGGGGAGCTGTTTTTT.

The V call is TRBV12-5, the J call TRBJ2-1; 7 nucleotides agree with TRBD2. J was trimmed by 0 bases and V by 0 bases; bases with no gene match: 8. The CDR3 consists of 18 residues. CDR1 and CDR2 from the germline V gene are LGHNT and FRNRAP. As DNA, the CDR3 is TGTGCTAGTGGTTTGGTACAGTTAGCGGGTAGCTCCTACAATGAGCAGTTCTTC. This sequence encodes CASGLVQLAGSSYNEQFF. The whole variable domain, filled in from reference TRBV12-5 and TRBJ2-1, reads DARVTQTPRHKVTEMGQEVTMRCQPILGHNTVFWYRQTMMQGLELLAYFRNRAPLDDSGMPKDRFSAEMPDATLATLKIQPSEPRDSAVYFCASGLVQLAGSSYNEQFFGPGTRLTVL.

The chain employs TRBV5-1 and TRBJ1-2; perhaps TRBD1 as D (5 bases). The germline CDR1 and CDR2 sequences are SGHRS and YFSETQ. The length of the CDR3 is 12 residues. V was trimmed by 7 bases and J by 8 bases, leaving 15 bases between them. CDR3 nucleotide sequence: TGCGCCAGCCCCGCCGGGGGAGACGGCTACACCTTC. Its protein is CASPAGGDGYTF.

The chain uses TRBV30 and TRBJ1-1, with 8 bases that match TRBD1. From germline, CDR1 is GTSNPN and CDR2 SVGIG (reference sequence). V gave up 4 bases and J gave up 10 bases; unmatched junction bases: 8. This CDR3 is 12 amino acids long. CDR3 sequence: CAWNQDRGPAFF. The CDR3 DNA sequence: TGTGCCTGGAACCAAGACAGGGGCCCAGCTTTCTTT.

The rearrangement uses TRBV28 and TRBJ1-6; no definite D call. The CDR3 is made up of 12 amino acids. The germline V and J ends were trimmed by 11 bases and 6 bases, with 11 bases remaining between them. Germline loops: CDR1 MDHEN, CDR2 SYDVKM. CDR3 region: CASRTVNSPLHF. DNA of the CDR3: TGTGCCTCACGGACGGTTAATTCACCCCTCCACTTT.

This chain joins TRBV28 and TRBJ2-7, with D tentatively TRBD2 (6 bases). Per germline, CDR1 MDHEN and CDR2 SYDVKM. The CDR3 is made up of 14 amino acids. The V end was cut by 6 bases, the J end by 6 bases, with 18 bases between. CDR3: CASRQTSPHLEQYF. The DNA for the CDR3 is TGTGCCAGCAGACAGACTAGTCCCCACCTCGAGCAGTACTTC.

The V gene is TRBV5-4, the J gene TRBJ2-3, with no clear D. The V gene's germline CDR1 is SGHNT and CDR2 YYREEE (reference sequence). The CDR3 is 15 amino acids. The V end lost 0 bases, the J end lost 0 bases, and 8 bases lay between the germline ends. CDR3 bases: TGTGCCAGCAGCTTGGCCCAGCTTAGCACAGATACGCAGTATTTT. It encodes CASSLAQLSTDTQYF.

V gene TRBV2 combines with J gene TRBJ1-1, with 7 positions matching TRBD1. J lost 3 bases, V lost 6 bases, and 4 bases had no gene match. CDR1 and CDR2 (germline): SNHLY, FYNNEI. The CDR3 runs 13 residues. CDR3 amino acids: CASRGQDYTEAFF. CDR3 DNA: TGTGCCAGCAGAGGACAGGATTACACTGAAGCTTTCTTT.